Sequencing of this TCR beta chain was carried out in a study of tumor-infiltrating lymphocytes in primary liver carcinoma. About the research overall: Staged T1-T3 N0M0, the tumors had sizes that ranged from about 4 to 10 cm across. Sample counts of productive TCRbeta reads spanned roughly 3.5 to 7.13 million; these counts were similar across tissue types. Overall study results and limits: Tumor samples exhibited a significantly greater top-250-clone fraction than blood samples (p = 0.039).

This clonotype was detected ten times or more. Its antigen is undetermined. Making TCR beta cDNA involved roughly 0.55 ug total RNA and a constant-region primer. Three nested multiplex PCR rounds of slightly modified ARM-PCR generated TCR beta libraries. Each of the first two PCR rounds ran 9 to 11 cycles with TRBV1-TRBV30 forward and C-beta reverse primers. One entry per CDR3 protein results from TCRdb running MiXCR on the multiplex PCR reads. The table includes a few hundred thousand distinct CDR3 sequences, 45% to 70% detected once. CDR1 is SQVTM and CDR2 is ANQGSEA in the germline V gene. With 4 bases removed from V and 3 bases from J, the gap between germline ends came to 11 bases. CDR3 length: 13 amino acids. The researchers obtained blood RNA from unsorted whole blood and also extracted germline DNA.

Material for sequencing was peripheral blood. The J gene is TRBJ2-3, the V gene TRBV29-1; no clear D gene. The receptor's source is a woman in her thirties with primary liver carcinoma and hepatitis B virus infection. CDR3 loop: CSVARASTDTQYF. CDR3 sequence (DNA): TGCAGCGTTGCAAGGGCCTCGACAGATACGCAGTATTTT.